This passage covers 23 T cell receptor beta chains from one sample sequenced in a study of CD8 T cells in ankylosing spondylitis. Study-wide findings and caveats: Ankylosing spondylitis blood appeared to be characterized by a TCR beta motif of several highly homologous variants.

These receptors have no identified antigens. MiXCR was run by TCRdb on the 5' RACE reads, yielding one entry per CDR3 protein. The sample records some 240,000 distinct CDR3 sequences, about 6.7% being singletons. The sequencing input was blood, either unsorted or a sorted T cell fraction (not recorded which). These receptors all stem from a male donor with ankylosing spondylitis.

This clonotype was seen ten or more times. The rearrangement joins TRBV29-1 to TRBJ2-7, with 11 positions matching TRBD1. CDR1 and CDR2 from the germline V gene are SQVTM and ANQGSEA. This CDR3 region has 15 residues. V lost 1 base, J lost 2 bases, and 4 bases stayed unmatched. The CDR3 loop reads CSVEGEGQGAYEQYF. DNA of the CDR3: TGCAGCGTTGAAGGCGAGGGACAGGGGGCCTACGAGCAGTACTTC.

This clonotype was counted between two and nine times. The gene calls are TRBV20-1 and TRBJ1-2; D unclear. Trimming removed 1 base at V and 6 bases at J, with 9 bases between. Germline CDR1 reads DFQATT; CDR2 reads SNEGSKA (reference sequence). The length of the CDR3 is 12 residues. CDR3 region: CSARAGWDGYTF. DNA of the CDR3: TGCAGTGCTAGAGCGGGGTGGGATGGCTACACCTTC.

Many counts were recorded for this clonotype. The V and J genes are TRBV29-1 and TRBJ2-1, with D unresolved. CDR3 length equals 10 residues. The germline V gene has CDR1 SQVTM and CDR2 ANQGSEA. Trimming removed 4 bases from V and 4 bases from J, with 2 bases in between. The CDR3 is CSVVYNEQFF. CDR3 coding DNA: TGCAGCGTTGTTTACAATGAGCAGTTCTTC.

This clonotype was recorded at least ten times. The rearrangement links TRBV27 to TRBJ1-4; D is ambiguous. This CDR3 is 15 amino acids long. In germline, CDR1 is MNHEY, CDR2 SMNVEV (reference sequence). Trimming took off 5 bases at V and 8 bases at J, with 18 bases between the two ends. CDR3 nucleotides: TGTGCCAGCAGTCCCCTTCTGGCCGGAAGAGAAAAACTGTTTTTT. Its translation: CASSPLLAGREKLFF.

This clonotype was detected only a few times. The V and J genes are TRBV6-2 or TRBV6-3 and TRBJ2-1, with TRBD2 matching 8 bases. Germline loops: CDR1 MNHEY, CDR2 SVGEGT. The junction had 8 bases not matched to a gene; V was cut back by 0 bases and J by 1 base. The CDR3 extends over 18 amino acids. As DNA, the CDR3 is TGTGCCAGCAGTTACTCGATAAGTCCTAGCGGGTCCTACAATGAGCAGTTCTTC. As protein: CASSYSISPSGSYNEQFF.

About this clonotype: This sequence may be a read error, since a much larger clone differs from it by one base. This sequence joins TRBV6-2 or TRBV6-3 and TRBJ1-5; no reliable D call. Germline assignment: CDR1 MNHEY and CDR2 SVGEGT. The CDR3 is 16 amino acids. The CDR3 DNA is TGTGCCAGCACCGAACGGGCCCCGGAGCGCAATCAGCTCCAGCATTTT. It codes for CASTERAPERNQLQHF.

A few counts support this clonotype. J is TRBJ2-1 and V is TRBV18; D may be TRBD2 (6 bases). CDR1 is KGHSH and CDR2 is LQKENI in the germline V gene. The CDR3 consists of 16 residues. Trimming shortened V by 0 bases and J by 2 bases, and 11 bases separated the two germline ends. Here the CDR3 reads CASSPPMAGTYNEQFF. Written as DNA, the CDR3 is TGTGCCAGCTCACCACCGATGGCGGGAACCTACAATGAGCAGTTCTTC. Full variable domain (missing parts from reference TRBV18 and TRBJ2-1): NAGVMQNPRHLVRRRGQEARLRCSPMKGHSHVYWYRQLPEEGLKFMVYLQKENIIDESGMPKERFSAEFPKEGPSILRIQQVVRGDSAAYFCASSPPMAGTYNEQFFGPGTRLTVL.

This clonotype has at least ten counts. The chain links TRBV20-1 to TRBJ1-6; a weak D match, TRBD1 (5 bases). V was clipped by 3 bases and J by 0 bases, with 9 bases between them. Germline CDR1 reads DFQATT; CDR2 reads SNEGSKA (reference sequence). The CDR3 spans 15 residues. CDR3 amino acids: CSASRARSYNSPLHF. The CDR3 DNA sequence: TGCAGTGCTAGCAGGGCACGCTCCTATAATTCACCCCTCCACTTT.

Only a few counts were recorded for this clonotype. The rearrangement joins TRBV6-2 or TRBV6-3 to TRBJ1-1; D might be TRBD1 (5 bases). The CDR3 is 16 residues long. The V end was cut by 4 bases, the J end by 0 bases, with 15 bases between. CDR1 MNHEY and CDR2 SVGEGT come from the germline V gene. The CDR3 loop reads CASSLGQLILNTEAFF. The CDR3 DNA follows: TGTGCCAGCAGTTTGGGGCAGCTTATTCTGAACACTGAAGCTTTCTTT.

There are many counts of this clonotype. The rearrangement joins TRBV4-1 to TRBJ2-7; 12 positions match TRBD2. V lost 0 bases to trimming and J lost 3 bases; unmatched junction nucleotides: 3. CDR1 and CDR2 from the germline V gene are MGHRA and YSYEKL. The CDR3 has 16 residues. CDR3 DNA sequence: TGCGCCAGCAGCCAAGATCAGACTAGCGGGAGCTACGAGCAGTACTTC. Its translation is CASSQDQTSGSYEQYF.

This clonotype was counted only a few times. V and J are TRBV9 and TRBJ2-2; 11 nucleotides agree with TRBD2. Germline lookup yields CDR1 SGDLS and CDR2 YYNGEE. V dropped 0 bases and J dropped 3; count of bases not matched to a gene: 7. The length of the CDR3 is 18 residues. Here the CDR3 reads CASSVALAGGRDTGELFF. The CDR3 DNA follows: TGTGCCAGCAGCGTAGCGTTAGCGGGGGGGCGCGACACCGGGGAGCTGTTTTTT.

The sample holds many counts of this clonotype. This chain links TRBV6-2 or TRBV6-3 with TRBJ2-7; D is uncertain. This CDR3 is 14 amino acids long. Germline V gene data show CDR1 as MNHEY and CDR2 as SVGEGT. V lost 3 bases to trimming and J lost 5 bases, with 14 bases between them. The CDR3 loop reads CASSYSQETHEQYF. CDR3 bases: TGTGCCAGCAGTTATAGTCAGGAGACCCACGAGCAGTACTTC.

This clonotype was counted ten times or more. The gene calls are TRBV21-1 and TRBJ1-5. TRBV21-1 is marked as a pseudogene. This CDR3 is 14 amino acids long. CDR3 sequence reads: CASSKAGRPQPQHF. CDR3 DNA sequence: TGTGCCAGCAGCAAAGCGGGCAGGCCTCAGCCCCAGCATTTT.

This clonotype showed up many times. The CDR3 coding sequence is TGCGCCAGCAGCCAAACTTATAGCGGCGGGAGGACAGATACGCAGTATTTT. Its translation is CASSQTYSGGRTDTQYF. This chain joins TRBV4-3 and TRBJ2-3; 8 bases map to TRBD2. V was pared by 2 bases and J by 3 bases, with 10 bases of the junction left unmatched. CDR3 length: 17 residues. Germline V gives CDR1 LGHNA, CDR2 YSLEER.

This clonotype has ten or more counts. This chain links TRBV27 with TRBJ2-2; 8 nucleotides line up with TRBD1. The ends lost 5 bases at V and 4 bases at J; junction bases unmatched: 9. Germline V gene data show CDR1 as MNHEY and CDR2 as SMNVEV (reference sequence). The CDR3 is 16 amino acids. The CDR3 nucleotides read TGTGCCAGCAGTCTCAGGGGGCGATCGATCACCGGGGAGCTGTTTTTT. Protein: CASSLRGRSITGELFF.

The V gene is TRBV27, the J gene TRBJ2-7, with 7 positions matching TRBD1. The CDR3 is 14 amino acids. The ends lost 6 bases at V and 2 bases at J; junction bases unmatched: 7. The germline V gene has CDR1 MNHEY and CDR2 SMNVEV (reference sequence). The CDR3 DNA follows: TGTGCCAGCAGCCACCGGGACAGAGCCTACGAGCAGTACTTC. This encodes CASSHRDRAYEQYF.

This clonotype has a count of ten or more. DNA for the CDR3: TGTGCCACCAGTGAGCTAGCGGGAGGGCTAGCCGGGGAGCTGTTTTTT. It specifies CATSELAGGLAGELFF. V and J are TRBV24-1 and TRBJ2-2; 12 bases match TRBD2. Germline V gives CDR1 KGHDR, CDR2 SFDVKD. This CDR3 region has 16 residues. The V segment lost 4 bases and the J segment 6 bases; nucleotides outside the gene matches: 5.

This sequence joins TRBV5-1 and TRBJ2-3; weak D call: TRBD1 (6 bases). The ends were cut back, 0 bases at V and 2 bases at J, with 10 bases in the middle. Germline lookup yields CDR1 SGHRS and CDR2 YFSETQ. The CDR3 is 15 residues long. The CDR3 region is CASSLGDTYTDTQYF. The CDR3 DNA reads TGCGCCAGCAGCTTGGGGGACACCTACACAGATACGCAGTATTTT.

In this sample, this clonotype turned up many times. The CDR3 sequence: CASSVFGGTEAFF. The CDR3 region has the DNA TGTGCCAGCAGCGTTTTCGGGGGTACTGAAGCTTTCTTT. The chain is built from TRBV9 and TRBJ1-1; the D gene is possibly TRBD1 (5 bases). The V gene lost 2 bases and the J gene lost 5 bases, with 10 bases spanning the gap. CDR3 length equals 13 residues. Germline values: CDR1 SGDLS, CDR2 YYNGEE.

This clonotype has a count of ten or more. V is TRBV5-1 and J is TRBJ2-2, with D unresolved. The CDR3 has 13 residues. The V gene's germline CDR1 is SGHRS and CDR2 YFSETQ. The ends were cut back, 2 bases at V and 1 base at J, with 3 bases in the middle. The CDR3 DNA follows: TGCGCCAGCAGCTTCTGGAACACCGGGGAGCTGTTTTTT. The encoded protein is CASSFWNTGELFF.

This clonotype was seen many times. The chain uses TRBV9 and TRBJ1-4, with a weak D call TRBD1 (6 bases). CDR1 SGDLS and CDR2 YYNGEE come from the germline V gene. Trimming removed 0 bases at V and 8 bases at J, with 17 bases between. The CDR3 is 16 amino acids. The DNA for the CDR3 is TGTGCCAGCAGCGTAGGAGGAGGGGGTCGACGAGAAAAACTGTTTTTT. It is translated as CASSVGGGGRREKLFF. The complete variable domain, with remaining parts taken from reference TRBV9 and TRBJ1-4, reads DSGVTQTPKHLITATGQRVTLRCSPRSGDLSVYWYQQSLDQGLQFLIQYYNGEERAKGNILERFSAQQFPDLHSELNLSSLELGDSALYFCASSVGGGGRREKLFFGSGTQLSVL.

In its sample, this clonotype was seen many times. This rearrangement joins TRBV6-5 to TRBJ2-7, with D tentatively TRBD1 or TRBD2 (5 bases each). Germline CDR1 is MNHEY and CDR2 is SVGAGI. The V gene lost 4 bases and the J gene lost 0 bases, with 10 bases spanning the gap. CDR3 length: 14 residues. In DNA form, the CDR3 reads TGTGCCAGCAGTTGGGACCAGGGCTCCTACGAGCAGTACTTC. Translating gives CASSWDQGSYEQYF.

The sample holds many counts of this clonotype. The chain couples TRBV6-5 to TRBJ2-2; tentative D call: TRBD2 (6 bases). V lost 4 bases and J lost 5, with 17 bases in between. CDR3 length: 16 amino acids. Germline V gives CDR1 MNHEY, CDR2 SVGAGI. For the CDR3, the DNA is TGTGCCAGCAGTTCCAGCCCGGGGGTTTCGACCGGGGAGCTGTTTTTT. This codes for CASSSSPGVSTGELFF.